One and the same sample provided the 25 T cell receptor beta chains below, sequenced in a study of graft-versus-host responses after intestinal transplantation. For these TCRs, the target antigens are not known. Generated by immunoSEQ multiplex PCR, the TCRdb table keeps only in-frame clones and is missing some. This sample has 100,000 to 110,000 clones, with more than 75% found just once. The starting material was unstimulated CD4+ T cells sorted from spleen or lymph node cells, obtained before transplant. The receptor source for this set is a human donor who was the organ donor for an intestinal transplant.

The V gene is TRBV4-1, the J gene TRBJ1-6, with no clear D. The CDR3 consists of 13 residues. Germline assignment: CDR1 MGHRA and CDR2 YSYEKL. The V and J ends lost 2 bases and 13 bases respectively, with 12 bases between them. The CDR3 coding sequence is TGCGCCAGCAGCCAATCCCCCAAGTGGCCCCTCCACTTT. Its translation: CASSQSPKWPLHF.

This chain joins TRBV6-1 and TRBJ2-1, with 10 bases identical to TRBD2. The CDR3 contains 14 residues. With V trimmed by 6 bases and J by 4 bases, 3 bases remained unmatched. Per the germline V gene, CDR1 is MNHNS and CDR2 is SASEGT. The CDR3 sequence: CASRSGGGYNEQFF. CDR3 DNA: TGTGCCAGCAGGAGCGGGGGGGGATACAATGAGCAGTTCTTC.

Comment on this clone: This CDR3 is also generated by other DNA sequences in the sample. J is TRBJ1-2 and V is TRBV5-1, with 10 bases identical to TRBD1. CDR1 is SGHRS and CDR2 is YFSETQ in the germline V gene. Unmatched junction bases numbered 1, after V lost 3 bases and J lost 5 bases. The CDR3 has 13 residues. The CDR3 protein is CASSSGQGYGYTF. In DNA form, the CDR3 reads TGCGCCAGCAGCTCGGGACAGGGGTATGGCTACACCTTC.

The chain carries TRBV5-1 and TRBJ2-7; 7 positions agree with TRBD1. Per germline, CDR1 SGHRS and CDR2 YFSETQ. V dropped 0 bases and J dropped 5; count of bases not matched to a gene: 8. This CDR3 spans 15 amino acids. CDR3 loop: CASSLEGATKDEQYF. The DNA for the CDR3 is TGCGCCAGCAGCTTGGAGGGGGCCACTAAGGACGAGCAGTACTTC.

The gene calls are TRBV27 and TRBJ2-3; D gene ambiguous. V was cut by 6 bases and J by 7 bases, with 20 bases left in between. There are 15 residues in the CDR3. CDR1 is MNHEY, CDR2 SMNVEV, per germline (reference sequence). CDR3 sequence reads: CASRGWASGLNTQYF. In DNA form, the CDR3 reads TGTGCCAGCAGGGGGTGGGCCTCCGGGTTAAATACGCAGTATTTT.

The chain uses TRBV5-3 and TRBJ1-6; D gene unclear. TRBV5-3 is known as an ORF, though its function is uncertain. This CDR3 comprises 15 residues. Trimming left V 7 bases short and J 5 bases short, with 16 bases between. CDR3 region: CARPSKGRHNSPLHF. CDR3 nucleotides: TGTGCCAGACCCTCGAAAGGTCGGCATAATTCACCCCTCCACTTT.

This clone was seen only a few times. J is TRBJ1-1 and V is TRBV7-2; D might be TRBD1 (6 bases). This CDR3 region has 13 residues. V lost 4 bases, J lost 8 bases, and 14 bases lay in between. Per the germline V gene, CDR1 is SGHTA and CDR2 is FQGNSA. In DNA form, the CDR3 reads TGTGCCAGCAGCTCAGGGGCGACAGGCGAAGCTTTCTTT. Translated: CASSSGATGEAFF.

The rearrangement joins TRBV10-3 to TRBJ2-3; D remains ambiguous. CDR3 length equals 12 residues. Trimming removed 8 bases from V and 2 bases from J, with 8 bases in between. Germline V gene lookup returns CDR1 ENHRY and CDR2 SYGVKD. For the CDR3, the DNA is TGTGCCATCCGAGGAAACACAGATACGCAGTATTTT. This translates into CAIRGNTDTQYF.

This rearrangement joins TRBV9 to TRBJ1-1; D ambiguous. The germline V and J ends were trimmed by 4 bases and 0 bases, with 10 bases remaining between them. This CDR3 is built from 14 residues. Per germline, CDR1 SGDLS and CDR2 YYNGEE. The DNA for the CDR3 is TGTGCCAGCAGCCCTGGGGAATTGAACACTGAAGCTTTCTTT. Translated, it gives CASSPGELNTEAFF.

CDR3 loop: CASSFWAPANYGYTF. The CDR3, as DNA: TGTGCCAGCAGTTTTTGGGCCCCCGCTAACTATGGCTACACCTTC. This sequence joins TRBV28 and TRBJ1-2, with D unclear. Deletions cut 3 bases from V and 0 bases from J, with 11 bases between. The CDR3 is 15 residues long. CDR1 is MDHEN, CDR2 SYDVKM, per germline.

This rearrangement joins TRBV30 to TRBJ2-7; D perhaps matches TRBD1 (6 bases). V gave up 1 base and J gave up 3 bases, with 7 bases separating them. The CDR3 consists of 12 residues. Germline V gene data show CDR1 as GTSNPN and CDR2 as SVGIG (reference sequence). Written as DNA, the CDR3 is TGTGCCTGGAGTGGAGGGGGCTACGAGCAGTACTTC. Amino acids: CAWSGGGYEQYF.

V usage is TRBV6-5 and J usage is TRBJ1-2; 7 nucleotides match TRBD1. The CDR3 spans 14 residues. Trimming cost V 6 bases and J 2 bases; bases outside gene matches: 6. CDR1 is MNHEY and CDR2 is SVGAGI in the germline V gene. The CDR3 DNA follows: TGTGCCAGCAGCAACAGGGGACCGAACTATGGCTACACCTTC. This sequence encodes CASSNRGPNYGYTF.

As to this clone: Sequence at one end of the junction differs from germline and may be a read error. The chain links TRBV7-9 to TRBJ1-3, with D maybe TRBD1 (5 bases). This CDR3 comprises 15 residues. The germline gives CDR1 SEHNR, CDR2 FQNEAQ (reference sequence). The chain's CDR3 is CASSIATVSGNTIYF. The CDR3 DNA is TGTGCCAGCAGCATAGCGACAGTGTCTGGAAACACCATATATTTT.

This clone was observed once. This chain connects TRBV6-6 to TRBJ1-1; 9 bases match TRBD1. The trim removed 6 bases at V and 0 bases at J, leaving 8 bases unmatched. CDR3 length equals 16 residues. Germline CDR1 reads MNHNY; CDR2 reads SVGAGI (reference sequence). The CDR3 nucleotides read TGTGCCAGCAGACCTGGACAGGGGTTTGTGAACACTGAAGCTTTCTTT. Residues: CASRPGQGFVNTEAFF.

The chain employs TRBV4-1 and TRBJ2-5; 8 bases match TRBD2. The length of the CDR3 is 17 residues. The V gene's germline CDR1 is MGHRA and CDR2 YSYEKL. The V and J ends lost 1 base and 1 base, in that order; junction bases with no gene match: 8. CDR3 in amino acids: CASSQVPTGGVQETQYF. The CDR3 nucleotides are TGCGCCAGCAGCCAAGTTCCGACGGGAGGGGTCCAAGAGACCCAGTACTTC.

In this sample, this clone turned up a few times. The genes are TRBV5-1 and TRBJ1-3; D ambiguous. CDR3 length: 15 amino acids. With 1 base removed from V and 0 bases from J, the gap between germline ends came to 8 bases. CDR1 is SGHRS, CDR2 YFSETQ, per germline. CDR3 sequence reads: CASSLSTLSGNTIYF. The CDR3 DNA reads TGCGCCAGCAGCTTGTCAACACTCTCTGGAAACACCATATATTTT.

In DNA form, the CDR3 reads TGTGCCAGTAAAAAGATAGCGGGGGGCTACCGCACAGATACGCAGTATTTT. Encoded protein: CASKKIAGGYRTDTQYF. The chain joins TRBV19 to TRBJ2-3, with 10 positions matching TRBD2. Germline trimming cut 7 bases from V and 1 base from J; bases unmatched to any gene: 11. CDR1 is LNHDA and CDR2 is SQIVND in the germline V gene (reference sequence). There are 17 residues in the CDR3.

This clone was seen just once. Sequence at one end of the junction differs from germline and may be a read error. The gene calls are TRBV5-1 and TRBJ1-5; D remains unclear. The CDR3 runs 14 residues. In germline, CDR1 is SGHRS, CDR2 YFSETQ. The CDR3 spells CVSSLDTAAGPQHF. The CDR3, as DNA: TGCGTCAGCAGCTTGGATACCGCAGCTGGGCCCCAGCATTTT.

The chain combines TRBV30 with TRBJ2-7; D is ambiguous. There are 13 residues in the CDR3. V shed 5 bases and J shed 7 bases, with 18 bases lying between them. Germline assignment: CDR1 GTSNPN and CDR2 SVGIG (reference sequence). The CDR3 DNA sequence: TGTGCCTGGGACGTCCGGCTCCTTGAGGAGCAGTACTTC. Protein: CAWDVRLLEEQYF.

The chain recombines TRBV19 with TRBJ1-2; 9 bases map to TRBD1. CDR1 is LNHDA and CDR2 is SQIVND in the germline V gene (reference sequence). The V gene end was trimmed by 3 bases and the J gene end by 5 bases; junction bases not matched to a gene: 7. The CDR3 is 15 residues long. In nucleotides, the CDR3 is TGTGCCAGTAGTATCCTCCGACAGGGGGATTATGGCTACACCTTC. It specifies CASSILRQGDYGYTF.

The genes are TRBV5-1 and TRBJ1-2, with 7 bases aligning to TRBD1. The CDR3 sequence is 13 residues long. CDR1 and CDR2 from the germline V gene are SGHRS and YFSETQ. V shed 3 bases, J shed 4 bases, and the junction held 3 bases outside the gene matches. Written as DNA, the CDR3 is TGCGCCAGCAGCTCCCCAGGGGGCTATGGCTACACCTTC. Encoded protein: CASSSPGGYGYTF.

In nucleotides, the CDR3 is TGCGCCAGCAGCTTGGAAGGGATCTCCTACAATGAGCAGTTCTTC. Amino acids: CASSLEGISYNEQFF. The chain is built from TRBV5-1 and TRBJ2-1; D is ambiguous. V lost 0 bases to trimming and J lost 0 bases, with 7 bases between them. Germline V CDR1 and CDR2: SGHRS, YFSETQ. The CDR3 has 15 amino acids.

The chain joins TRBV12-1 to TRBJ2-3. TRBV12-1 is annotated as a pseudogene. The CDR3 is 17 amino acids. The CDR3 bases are TGTGCCAGCAGCTCAATCCCGAGGACGGCAAATTCAGATACGCAGTATTTT. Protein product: CASSSIPRTANSDTQYF.

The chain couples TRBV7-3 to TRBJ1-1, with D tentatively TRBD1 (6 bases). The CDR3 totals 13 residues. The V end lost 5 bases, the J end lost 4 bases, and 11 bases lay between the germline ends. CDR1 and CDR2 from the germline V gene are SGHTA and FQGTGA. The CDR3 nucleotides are TGTGCCAGCAGCCCCGGGGGCCTCACTGAAGCTTTCTTT. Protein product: CASSPGGLTEAFF.

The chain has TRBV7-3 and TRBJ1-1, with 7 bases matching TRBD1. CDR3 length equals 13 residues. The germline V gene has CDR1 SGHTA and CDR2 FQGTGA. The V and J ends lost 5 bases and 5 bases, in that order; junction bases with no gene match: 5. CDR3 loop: CASSPTGETEAFF. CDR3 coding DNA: TGTGCCAGCAGCCCCACAGGGGAAACTGAAGCTTTCTTT.